A selection of T cell receptor beta chains follows, all from one sample in a study of Graves' ophthalmopathy and Graves' hyperthyroidism. TCRdb redid the calling of the multiplex PCR reads with MiXCR, one entry per CDR3 protein. This sample carries about 620,000 distinct CDR3 sequences, about a fifth of them seen once, and the ten largest clones take approximately 7%. The sample taken for sequencing was peripheral blood. These receptors all come from a woman younger than 30 with stable Graves' hyperthyroidism. Some clones in this sample may be carry-over from other donors' samples. Both conserved end residues are part of each CDR3. D genes are given only for firm matches. Some rows mark clone size as missing; the rest say once, few, many or name a class of expanded clone.

D	V	length	size	J	DNA	CDR3
TRBD1	TRBV11-1	16	many	TRBJ1-1	TGTGCCAGCAGCTTGCTCGGGACAGGAGCGAACACTGAAGCTTTCTTT	CASSLLGTGANTEAFF
TRBD1	TRBV6-5	15	-	TRBJ1-1	TGTGCCAGCAGTAACTTCGGGACAGGGAACACTGAAGCTTTCTTT	CASSNFGTGNTEAFF
-	TRBV19	13	few	TRBJ1-5	TGTGCCAGTATGTCGGGATTCGGTCAGCCCCAGCATTTT	CASMSGFGQPQHF
-	TRBV27	14	many	TRBJ1-1	TGTGCCAGCAGTTTATTGGCGGGGGCGGGTGAAGCTTTCTTT	CASSLLAGAGEAFF
-	TRBV30	17	-	TRBJ1-5	TGTGCCTGGAGTAAAGCGTTCGGGGCGGGTGGGAATCAGCCCCAGCATTTT	CAWSKAFGAGGNQPQHF
-	TRBV5-1	15	-	TRBJ2-4	TGCGCCAGCAGCTTGCAGGGTGAAGCCAAAAACATTCAGTACTTC	CASSLQGEAKNIQYF
-	TRBV4-2	17	-	TRBJ1-5	TGTGCCAGCAGCCAAGTAGGATGGGGCCAGGGCGGTCAGCCCCAGCATTTT	CASSQVGWGQGGQPQHF
-	TRBV13	13	many	TRBJ1-1	TGTGCCAGCAGCCCTGGGACGTGGACTGAAGCTTTCTTT	CASSPGTWTEAFF
-	TRBV12-3/TRBV12-4	14	many	TRBJ2-4	TGTGCCAGCAGTCCCCGGTTAGCCAAAAACATTCAGTACTTC	CASSPRLAKNIQYF
-	TRBV6-1	15	many	TRBJ1-3	TGTGCCAGCACCGAAAGGCGGAACTCTGGAAACACCATATATTTT	CASTERRNSGNTIYF
-	TRBV19	15	-	TRBJ2-4	TGTGCCAGTAGGAGGGAATTCGCGGCCAAAAACATTCAGTACTTC	CASRREFAAKNIQYF
TRBD1	TRBV18	16	few	TRBJ2-5	TGTGCCAGCTCACCACCATCGGGACAGCGCCAAGAGACCCAGTACTTC	CASSPPSGQRQETQYF
TRBD1	TRBV5-1	14	-	TRBJ1-6	TGCGCCAGCAGCATAGACAGGGCGGGTTCACCCCTCCACTTT	CASSIDRAGSPLHF
TRBD1	TRBV6-1	13	many	TRBJ1-1	TGTGCCTATAGACAGGGTTTGAACACTGAAGCTTTCTTT	CAYRQGLNTEAFF
-	TRBV4-1	14	few	TRBJ2-5	TGCGCCAGCAGCATCCTTGAACAGGGAGAGACCCAGTACTTC	CASSILEQGETQYF
TRBD1	TRBV12-3/TRBV12-4	14	many	TRBJ2-7	TGTGCCAGCAGTTCGACAGGGGGCCCCTACGAGCAGTACTTC	CASSSTGGPYEQYF
-	TRBV12-3/TRBV12-4	11	-	TRBJ1-1	TGTGCCAGCACCCTAACGGCCGAAGCTTTCTTT	CASTLTAEAFF
-	TRBV19	12	once	TRBJ2-7	TGTGCCAGTAGTAGAGTTCCCTACGAGCAGTACTTC	CASSRVPYEQYF
-	TRBV2	13	-	TRBJ1-2	TGTGCCAGCAGTGGGCAGGGCCCCTATGGCTACACCTTC	CASSGQGPYGYTF
TRBD1	TRBV6-5	15	many	TRBJ2-2	TGTGCCAGCAGTTACACAGGGGTAACGGTCGGGGAGCTGTTTTTT	CASSYTGVTVGELFF
-	TRBV7-9	14	few	TRBJ1-2	TGTGCCAGCAGCTTAGTGGGTTATAGTTATGGCTACACCTTC	CASSLVGYSYGYTF
-	TRBV30	13	many	TRBJ1-2	TGTGCCTGGAGTAGGGACAACAACTATGGCTACACCTTC	CAWSRDNNYGYTF
-	TRBV28	16	-	TRBJ1-6	TGTGCCAGCAGGCTAATCGAGCAAAACTATAATTCACCCCTCCACTTT	CASRLIEQNYNSPLHF
-	TRBV7-8	18	few	TRBJ1-1	TGTGCCAGCAGCCCCCCAGCGAGCATAGGGCATTTGAACACTGAAGCTTTCTTT	CASSPPASIGHLNTEAFF
-	TRBV20-1	16	few	TRBJ2-2	TGCAGTGCTAGAGGCCCGGGGCCACCGAACACCGGGGAGCTGTTTTTT	CSARGPGPPNTGELFF
TRBD1	TRBV24-1	16	many	TRBJ2-5	TGTGCCACCAGTGAGGGGACAGGGATGTACCAAGAGACCCAGTACTTC	CATSEGTGMYQETQYF
-	TRBV20-1	15	many	TRBJ2-2	TGCAGTGCTAGAGATCCCAGGGCGAACACCGGGGAGCTGTTTTTT	CSARDPRANTGELFF
-	TRBV12-3/TRBV12-4	16	-	TRBJ1-5	TGTGCCAGCAGCTTGGGACCTCGGGATAGCAATCAGCCCCAGCATTTT	CASSLGPRDSNQPQHF
TRBD1	TRBV20-1	12	many	TRBJ2-7	TGCAGTGCACACAGGGGACGTGGCGAGCAGTACTTC	CSAHRGRGEQYF
-	TRBV28	16	many	TRBJ2-5	TGTGCCAGCAGTTTATACAAGAGACAGGACCAAGAGACCCAGTACTTC	CASSLYKRQDQETQYF
-	TRBV6-1	15	few	TRBJ2-7	TGTGCCAGCAGTGAAGGCCTGGGGAGGACCTACGAGCAGTACTTC	CASSEGLGRTYEQYF
-	TRBV6-5	13	many	TRBJ1-2	TGTGCCAGCAGTTGGGACCGTAACTATGGCTACACCTTC	CASSWDRNYGYTF
-	TRBV25-1	15	many	TRBJ1-2	TGTGCCAGCAATGACCGGTCGGACCCTAACTATGGCTACACCTTC	CASNDRSDPNYGYTF
-	TRBV12-3/TRBV12-4	13	-	TRBJ1-1	TGTGCCAGCAGTTTCAGATTCAACACTGAAGCTTTCTTT	CASSFRFNTEAFF
TRBD2	TRBV7-2	16	-	TRBJ2-5	TGTGCCAGCAGCGCGTCTAGCGGGAGGGGGCAAGAGACCCAGTACTTC	CASSASSGRGQETQYF
-	TRBV6-5	14	many	TRBJ2-2	TGTGCCAGCAGTTGGACAGATGCCACCGGGGAGCTGTTTTTT	CASSWTDATGELFF
-	TRBV6-5	16	many	TRBJ1-3	TGTGCCAGCAGTTATTCCCTGACTAGCTCTGGAAACACCATATATTTT	CASSYSLTSSGNTIYF
-	TRBV24-1	16	many	TRBJ2-3	TGTGCCACCAGTCCTGAGGCAGGGTATGGCACAGATACGCAGTATTTT	CATSPEAGYGTDTQYF
-	TRBV12-3/TRBV12-4	14	many	TRBJ1-5	TGTGCCAGCATCAAGGGGAGGGACAATCAGCCCCAGCATTTT	CASIKGRDNQPQHF
-	TRBV18	16	few	TRBJ2-5	TGTGCCAGCTCACCCAACGCTATGACAGGAACAGAGACCCAGTACTTC	CASSPNAMTGTETQYF
TRBD2	TRBV19	13	-	TRBJ2-7	TGTGCCAGTAGATCAAGCGGGAGCCACGAGCAGTACTTC	CASRSSGSHEQYF
TRBD1	TRBV2	15	-	TRBJ1-1	TGTGCCAGCAGGCGACAGGGGGCGCGGATCACTGAAGCTTTCTTT	CASRRQGARITEAFF
TRBD1	TRBV2	15	many	TRBJ1-5	TGTGCCAGCACGAAGACAGGGGTCTCCAATCAGCCCCAGCATTTT	CASTKTGVSNQPQHF
-	TRBV6-2/TRBV6-3	14	many	TRBJ1-2	TGTGCCAGCAGTTTCCGGGACCGTAACTATGGCTACACCTTC	CASSFRDRNYGYTF
-	TRBV6-1	13	many	TRBJ1-2	TGTGCCAGCAGTGAAGCGCCCTCCTATGGCTACACCTTC	CASSEAPSYGYTF
TRBD1	TRBV28	16	-	TRBJ1-1	TGTGCCAGCAGTGACTGGACAGGGTGGGGTGAAACTGAAGCTTTCTTT	CASSDWTGWGETEAFF
TRBD1	TRBV11-1	12	many	TRBJ2-7	TGTGCCAGCAGCCCAGGGGGACGCGAGCAGTACTTC	CASSPGGREQYF
TRBD1	TRBV6-5	17	-	TRBJ2-2	TGTGCCAGCAGTTATTTAGGGCCGGGACAGGGGACCGGGGAGCTGTTTTTT	CASSYLGPGQGTGELFF
-	TRBV14	15	many	TRBJ1-6	TGTGCCAGCAGCCAAGATCAAAGGAGTAATTCACCCCTCCACTTT	CASSQDQRSNSPLHF